These 25 T cell receptor beta chains were sequenced from one sample in a study of blood T cell repertoires in COVID-19. Sequenced by immunoSEQ multiplex PCR; TCRdb stores in-frame clones only, minus some. The sample holds a few hundred thousand clones, under 90% seen once. Sequenced sample: PBMCs or T cells enriched from blood (not recorded which). These receptors all come from a woman aged 45-59 years who had been exposed to COVID-19.

The V call is TRBV5-4, the J call TRBJ1-4; 7 nucleotides agree with TRBD1. V dropped 0 bases and J dropped 7; count of bases not matched to a gene: 6. Per the germline V gene, CDR1 is SGHNT and CDR2 is YYREEE (reference sequence). This CDR3 is built from 15 residues. CDR3 in amino acids: CASSLAGTVGEKLFF. The CDR3 coding sequence is TGTGCCAGCAGCTTGGCCGGGACAGTTGGTGAAAAACTGTTTTTT.

CDR3 amino acids: CASSLVVASDRTDTQYF. The DNA for the CDR3 is TGCGCCAGCAGCTTGGTTGTGGCTAGCGACCGCACAGATACGCAGTATTTT. This chain connects TRBV5-1 to TRBJ2-3, with D possibly TRBD2 on 6 matching bases. V shed 0 bases and J shed 1 base, with 15 bases lying between them. CDR3 size: 17 residues. The V gene's germline CDR1 is SGHRS and CDR2 YFSETQ.

The chain couples TRBV5-1 to TRBJ2-3; a weak D match, TRBD1 (6 bases). CDR1 and CDR2 (germline): SGHRS, YFSETQ. V dropped 0 bases and J dropped 2 bases, with 16 bases sitting between them. The CDR3 totals 17 residues. The CDR3 DNA follows: TGCGCCAGCAGCTTGGCCCTGAGGGCAGGGGCCACAGATACGCAGTATTTT. This sequence encodes CASSLALRAGATDTQYF.

The chain carries TRBV9 and TRBJ2-1; 11 positions match TRBD1. The junction had 3 bases not matched to a gene; V was cut back by 1 base and J by 3 bases. Germline V gives CDR1 SGDLS, CDR2 YYNGEE. The CDR3 is 16 residues long. The CDR3 nucleotides are TGTGCCAGCAGCGTACTCGGGACAGGGGGCTACAATGAGCAGTTCTTC. Translating it yields CASSVLGTGGYNEQFF.

The chain recombines TRBV19 with TRBJ2-7, with 10 nucleotides matching TRBD1. This CDR3 contains 15 residues. Germline loops: CDR1 LNHDA, CDR2 SQIVND (reference sequence). Trimming cost V 4 bases and J 3 bases; bases outside gene matches: 6. The DNA of the CDR3 is TGTGCCAGTAGTACCCGGGACAGGGGCATCTACGAGCAGTACTTC. As protein: CASSTRDRGIYEQYF. Drawing the rest from reference TRBV19 and TRBJ2-7, the complete variable domain is DGGITQSPKYLFRKEGQNVTLSCEQNLNHDAMYWYRQDPGQGLRLIYYSQIVNDFQKGDIAEGYSVSREKKESFPLTVTSAQKNPTAFYLCASSTRDRGIYEQYFGPGTRLTVT.

V is TRBV10-3 and J is TRBJ2-2; 8 bases are shared with TRBD1. The J segment lost 5 bases and the V segment lost 10 bases, leaving 9 bases of the junction unmatched. CDR3 length equals 14 residues. Germline V gene sequence: CDR1 ENHRY, CDR2 SYGVKD. In DNA, the CDR3 is TGTGCCACCGCGACAGGGGATCGGACCGGGGAGCTGTTTTTT. The encoded protein is CATATGDRTGELFF.

As DNA, the CDR3 is TGTGCCAGCAGTCAGGGGGTTTTAACTGAAGCTTTCTTT. Translation gives CASSQGVLTEAFF. The chain couples TRBV6-5 to TRBJ1-1; 7 bases agree with TRBD1. This CDR3 has 13 amino acids. V trimming: 5 bases; J trimming: 5 bases; junction bases outside the gene matches: 5. Germline-derived CDR1 and CDR2 are MNHEY and SVGAGI.

This sequence joins TRBV4-1 and TRBJ2-1, with D perhaps TRBD2 (6 bases). From germline, CDR1 is MGHRA and CDR2 YSYEKL. Trimming stripped 4 bases from V and 0 bases from J, with 10 bases between. The CDR3 is 15 residues long. The CDR3: CASSPKTSSYNEQFF. The CDR3 DNA reads as TGCGCCAGCAGCCCCAAGACTAGCTCCTACAATGAGCAGTTCTTC.

This rearrangement joins TRBV12-3 or TRBV12-4 to TRBJ2-7, with 8 bases identical to TRBD2. The J segment lost 0 bases and the V segment lost 8 bases, leaving 3 bases of the junction unmatched. CDR3 length equals 13 residues. The CDR3 loop is CASRGGSSYEQYF. The CDR3 DNA is TGTGCCAGCCGCGGGGGGAGCTCCTACGAGCAGTACTTC.

This chain uses TRBV18 with TRBJ2-2; D uncertain. This CDR3 region has 15 residues. Germline assignment: CDR1 KGHSH and CDR2 LQKENI. V dropped 3 bases and J dropped 0 bases, with 8 bases sitting between them. Here the CDR3 reads CASSPPYTNTGELFF. The CDR3 nucleotides are TGTGCCAGCTCACCTCCCTATACGAACACCGGGGAGCTGTTTTTT.

The rearrangement links TRBV10-3 to TRBJ2-3, with D maybe TRBD1 (6 bases). This CDR3 is 16 amino acids long. The ends were cut back, 6 bases at V and 3 bases at J, with 19 bases in the middle. Germline CDR1 and CDR2: ENHRY and SYGVKD. The CDR3 sequence is CAISARGRGSTDTQYF. Here the CDR3 DNA reads TGTGCCATCAGCGCCCGAGGCAGGGGATCGACAGATACGCAGTATTTT.

The V call is TRBV30, the J call TRBJ1-1; 7 bases are a match to TRBD1. The V segment lost 5 bases and the J segment 0 bases; nucleotides outside the gene matches: 0. CDR3 length: 12 amino acids. Looked up from germline, CDR1 is GTSNPN and CDR2 is SVGIG (reference sequence). For the CDR3, the DNA is TGTGCCTGGGACAGGGTGAACACTGAAGCTTTCTTT. This codes for CAWDRVNTEAFF.

This clone was seen a single time. The chain couples TRBV14 to TRBJ2-2, with no clear D. Germline loops: CDR1 SGHDN, CDR2 FVKESK. The ends were cut back, 4 bases at V and 7 bases at J, with 13 bases in the middle. The CDR3 runs 14 residues. CDR3 loop: CASSPLGTGGELFF. The CDR3 DNA sequence: TGTGCCAGCAGCCCCCTAGGCACGGGCGGGGAGCTGTTTTTT.

The genes are TRBV28 and TRBJ1-6; TRBD1 matches at 12 bases. The V gene end was trimmed by 7 bases and the J gene end by 4 bases; junction bases not matched to a gene: 14. CDR1 is MDHEN, CDR2 SYDVKM, per germline. This CDR3 spans 19 amino acids. The CDR3 nucleotides are TGTGCCAGCACCTCCCTCTCCGGGACAGGGGGCTTTTATAATTCACCCCTCCACTTT. Its translation: CASTSLSGTGGFYNSPLHF.

This clone was counted only a few times. The chain recombines TRBV2 with TRBJ1-1; 7 bases are a match to TRBD1. Trimming took 6 bases from V and 5 from J; bases not matched to a gene: 6. The length of the CDR3 is 13 residues. Looked up from germline, CDR1 is SNHLY and CDR2 is FYNNEI. The CDR3 loop reads CASSRQGGTEAFF. The CDR3 DNA reads TGTGCCAGCAGCCGACAGGGTGGGACTGAAGCTTTCTTT.

The CDR3 DNA is TGTGCCAGCGCTAGCGGGGGGGCTGGAGAGACCCAGTACTTC. Translation: CASASGGAGETQYF. The rearrangement links TRBV11-3 to TRBJ2-5; 12 nucleotides line up with TRBD2. Germline loops: CDR1 SGHNT, CDR2 YENEEA. J was trimmed by 4 bases and V by 8 bases; bases with no gene match: 5. This CDR3 is built from 14 residues.

The chain links TRBV25-1 to TRBJ1-5, with 8 nucleotides matching TRBD1. V shed 11 bases and J 2 bases; nucleotides not matched to a gene: 11. CDR1 and CDR2 (germline): MGHDK, SYGVNS. CDR3 size: 15 residues. The CDR3 DNA reads as TGTGCCTATTCTTGGGGACAGGTCGGCAATCAGCCCCAGCATTTT. Its protein product is CAYSWGQVGNQPQHF.

V is TRBV19 and J is TRBJ2-1; D call uncertain. The CDR3 extends over 16 amino acids. CDR1 and CDR2 from the germline V gene are LNHDA and SQIVND (reference sequence). The V end lost 2 bases, the J end lost 1 base, and 12 bases lay between the germline ends. The CDR3 reads CASSINSGWSYNEQFF. CDR3 coding DNA: TGTGCCAGTAGTATAAACAGTGGATGGTCCTACAATGAGCAGTTCTTC.

The chain employs TRBV12-5 and TRBJ1-1; 8 nucleotides agree with TRBD1. Trimming took 9 bases from V and 1 from J; bases not matched to a gene: 13. Looked up from germline, CDR1 is LGHNT and CDR2 is FRNRAP. The CDR3 runs 16 residues. The CDR3 DNA follows: TGTGCTAGACCCCCGGGACAGGCCTACAAGAACACTGAAGCTTTCTTT. This gives the protein CARPPGQAYKNTEAFF.

V and J are TRBV2 and TRBJ1-5; the D is unclear. The germline V gene encodes CDR1 SNHLY and CDR2 FYNNEI. V gave up 4 bases and J gave up 5 bases, with 9 bases separating them. The CDR3 is 13 residues long. The CDR3 DNA follows: TGTGCCAGCAGTGGTGAGGGTTATCAGCCCCAGCATTTT. It specifies CASSGEGYQPQHF.

The genes are TRBV5-6 and TRBJ2-7, with D possibly matching TRBD2 (7 bases). The V and J ends lost 4 bases and 6 bases respectively, with 14 bases between them. The CDR3 runs 13 residues. Germline V gene lookup returns CDR1 SGHDT and CDR2 YYEEEE. The CDR3 loop is CASSLERGGEQYF. The CDR3 coding sequence is TGTGCCAGCAGCCTTGAGAGGGGGGGCGAGCAGTACTTC.

V usage is TRBV29-1 and J usage is TRBJ2-7; TRBD1 matches at 7 bases. The CDR3 spans 13 residues. Germline CDR1 is SQVTM and CDR2 is ANQGSEA. The trim removed 6 bases at V and 7 bases at J, leaving 12 bases unmatched. The CDR3 DNA is TGCAGCGTCCTACAGGGGCCCAGACGGGAGCAGTACTTC. Translated: CSVLQGPRREQYF.

CDR3 in DNA: TGTGCCACCAGCTCCACAGGTTTCAATCAGCCCCAGCATTTT. Translation gives CATSSTGFNQPQHF. This chain connects TRBV15 to TRBJ1-5; possible D gene TRBD1, 5 bases. V was shortened by 5 bases and J by 3 bases, with 11 bases between the two germline ends. The CDR3 spans 14 residues. CDR1 and CDR2 (germline): LNHNV, YYDKDF (reference sequence).

V is TRBV4-1 and J is TRBJ2-7, with 10 nucleotides matching TRBD2. Germline V gene sequence: CDR1 MGHRA, CDR2 YSYEKL. J lost 2 bases, V lost 3 bases, and 4 bases had no gene match. This CDR3 comprises 15 residues. CDR3 nucleotides: TGCGCCAGCAGCCACCAGCGGGGGGGCCCCTACGAGCAGTACTTC. Residues: CASSHQRGGPYEQYF.

The CDR3 nucleotides are TGTGCCAGCTCACCATCGGAGCTCTCTGGAAACACCATATATTTT. Its protein is CASSPSELSGNTIYF. J is TRBJ1-3 and V is TRBV18; D remains ambiguous. Trimming took 2 bases from V and 0 from J, leaving 8 bases between them. The germline V gene has CDR1 KGHSH and CDR2 LQKENI. The CDR3 sequence is 15 residues long.